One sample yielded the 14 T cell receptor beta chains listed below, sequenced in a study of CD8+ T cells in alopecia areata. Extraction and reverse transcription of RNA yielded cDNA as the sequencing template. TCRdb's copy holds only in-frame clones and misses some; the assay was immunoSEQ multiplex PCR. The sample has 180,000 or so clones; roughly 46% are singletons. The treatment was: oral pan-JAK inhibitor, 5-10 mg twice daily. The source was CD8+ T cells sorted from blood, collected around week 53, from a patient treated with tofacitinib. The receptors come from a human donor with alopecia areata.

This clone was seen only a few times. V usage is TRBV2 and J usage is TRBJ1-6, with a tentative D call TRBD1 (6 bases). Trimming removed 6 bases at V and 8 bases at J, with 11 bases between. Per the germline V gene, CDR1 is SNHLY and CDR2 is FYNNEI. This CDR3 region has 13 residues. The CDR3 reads CASSAGDDSPLHF. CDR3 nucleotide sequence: TGTGCCAGCAGCGCAGGGGACGATTCACCCCTCCACTTT.

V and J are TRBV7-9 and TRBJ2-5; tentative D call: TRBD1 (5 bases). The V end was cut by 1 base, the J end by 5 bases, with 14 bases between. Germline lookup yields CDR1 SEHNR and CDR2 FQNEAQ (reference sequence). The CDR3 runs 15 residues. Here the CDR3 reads CASSLVLGEGETQYF. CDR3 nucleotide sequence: TGTGCCAGCAGCTTAGTCTTAGGGGAAGGGGAGACCCAGTACTTC.

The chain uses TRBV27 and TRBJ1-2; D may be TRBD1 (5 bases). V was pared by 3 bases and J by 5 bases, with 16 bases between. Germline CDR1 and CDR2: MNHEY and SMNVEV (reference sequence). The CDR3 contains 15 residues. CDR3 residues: CASSFSSQGAYGYTF. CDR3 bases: TGTGCCAGCAGTTTTAGTTCTCAGGGCGCTTATGGCTACACCTTC.

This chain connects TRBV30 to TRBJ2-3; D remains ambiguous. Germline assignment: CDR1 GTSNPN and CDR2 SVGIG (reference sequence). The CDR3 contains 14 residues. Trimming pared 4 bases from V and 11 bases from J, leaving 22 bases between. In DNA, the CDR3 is TGTGCCTGGATCCGGCTGGGCCTCCCTATGGGGCAGTATTTT. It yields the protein CAWIRLGLPMGQYF. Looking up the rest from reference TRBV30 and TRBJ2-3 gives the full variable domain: SQTIHQWPATLVQPVGSPLSLECTVEGTSNPNLYWYRQAAGRGLQLLFYSVGIGQISSEVPQNLSASRPQDRQFILSSKKLLLSDSGFYLCAWIRLGLPMGQYFGPGTRLTVL.

The CDR3 bases are TGTGCCAGCCCTGATAGGGGACCGAGCACAGATACGCAGTATTTT. This gives the protein CASPDRGPSTDTQYF. V gene TRBV2 combines with J gene TRBJ2-3; D assignment may be TRBD1 or TRBD2 (5 bases each). Germline CDR1 SNHLY, CDR2 FYNNEI. CDR3 size: 15 residues. The V end lost 8 bases, the J end lost 0 bases, and 15 bases lay between the germline ends. Based on the CDR3 plus reference TRBV2 and TRBJ2-3, the full variable domain is EPEVTQTPSHQVTQMGQEVILRCVPISNHLYFYWYRQILGQKVEFLVSFYNNEISEKSEIFDDQFSVERPDGSNFTLKIRSTKLEDSAMYFCASPDRGPSTDTQYFGPGTRLTVL.

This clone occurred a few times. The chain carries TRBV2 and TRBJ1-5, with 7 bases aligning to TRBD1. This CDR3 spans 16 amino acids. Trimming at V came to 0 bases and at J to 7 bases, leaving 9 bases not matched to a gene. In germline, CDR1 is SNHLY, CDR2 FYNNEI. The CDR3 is CASSEADRENGQPQHF. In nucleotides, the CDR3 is TGTGCCAGCAGTGAAGCCGACAGGGAGAACGGACAGCCCCAGCATTTT.

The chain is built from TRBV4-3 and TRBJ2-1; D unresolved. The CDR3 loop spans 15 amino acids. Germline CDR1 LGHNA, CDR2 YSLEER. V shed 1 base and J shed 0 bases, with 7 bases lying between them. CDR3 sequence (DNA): TGCGCCAGCAGCCAAGTGAGCCCCTCCTACAATGAGCAGTTCTTC. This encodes CASSQVSPSYNEQFF.

Here the CDR3 reads CASSLAKWGKGYGYTF. The CDR3 region has the DNA TGTGCCAGCAGCTTAGCGAAATGGGGGAAAGGGTACGGCTACACCTTC. The genes are TRBV7-8 and TRBJ1-2; D is perhaps TRBD1 (5 bases). Trimming removed 0 bases at V and 8 bases at J, with 19 bases between. Germline V gene lookup returns CDR1 SGHVS and CDR2 FQNEAQ. The CDR3 is 16 amino acids.

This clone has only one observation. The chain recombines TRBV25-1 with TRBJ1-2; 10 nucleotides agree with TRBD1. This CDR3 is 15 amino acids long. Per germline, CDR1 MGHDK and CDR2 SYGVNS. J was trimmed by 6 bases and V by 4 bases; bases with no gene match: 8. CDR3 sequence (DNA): TGTGCCAGCAGTGCTTGGACAGGGGGAAAGGATGGCTACACCTTC. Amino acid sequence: CASSAWTGGKDGYTF.

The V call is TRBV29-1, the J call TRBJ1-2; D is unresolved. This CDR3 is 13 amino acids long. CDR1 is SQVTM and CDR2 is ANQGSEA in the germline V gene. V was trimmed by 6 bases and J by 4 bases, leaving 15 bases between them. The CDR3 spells CSVWVGKLYGYTF. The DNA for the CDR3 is TGCAGCGTGTGGGTAGGGAAACTCTATGGCTACACCTTC.

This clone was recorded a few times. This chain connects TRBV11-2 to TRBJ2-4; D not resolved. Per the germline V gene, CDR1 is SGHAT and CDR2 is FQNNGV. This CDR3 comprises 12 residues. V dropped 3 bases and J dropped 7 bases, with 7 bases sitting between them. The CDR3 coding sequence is TGTGCCAGCAGCTTTACGCTTAACATTCAGTACTTC. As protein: CASSFTLNIQYF.

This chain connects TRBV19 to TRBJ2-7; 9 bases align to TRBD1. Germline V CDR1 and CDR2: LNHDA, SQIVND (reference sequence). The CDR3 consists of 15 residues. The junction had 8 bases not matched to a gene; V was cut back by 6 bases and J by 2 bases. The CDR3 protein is CASSRFGTGTYEQYF. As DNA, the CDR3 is TGTGCCAGTAGCCGATTCGGGACAGGGACCTACGAGCAGTACTTC.

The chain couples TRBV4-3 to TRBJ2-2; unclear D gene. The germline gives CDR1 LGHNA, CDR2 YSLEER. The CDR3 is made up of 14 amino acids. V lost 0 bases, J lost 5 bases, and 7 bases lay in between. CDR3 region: CASSQDRRTGELFF. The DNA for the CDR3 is TGCGCCAGCAGCCAAGATCGCAGAACCGGGGAGCTGTTTTTT.

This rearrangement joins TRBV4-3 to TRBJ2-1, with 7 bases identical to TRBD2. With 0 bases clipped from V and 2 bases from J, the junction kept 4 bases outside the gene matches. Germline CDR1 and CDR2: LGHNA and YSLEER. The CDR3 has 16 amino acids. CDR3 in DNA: TGCGCCAGCAGCCAAGATAATGGGGGGGCCTACAATGAGCAGTTCTTC. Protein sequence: CASSQDNGGAYNEQFF.